Following are 13 T cell receptor beta chains from one sample sequenced in a study of resident and recirculating memory T cells in vitiligo. Clones were sequenced by immunoSEQ multiplex PCR, and TCRdb holds only the in-frame ones, with some missing. Among more than 70,000 clones listed, around 92% were seen once. The sequenced sample was blood. The source is a male donor with vitiligo.

This sequence joins TRBV11-1 and TRBJ2-3, with TRBD2 identical over 13 bases. In germline, CDR1 is SGHAT, CDR2 FQDESV (reference sequence). V shed 5 bases and J 2 bases; nucleotides not matched to a gene: 4. The CDR3 runs 16 residues. This CDR3 is CASSRGLAGNTDTQYF. The CDR3 nucleotides are TGTGCCAGCAGCAGGGGACTAGCGGGAAACACAGATACGCAGTATTTT. The complete variable domain, with remaining parts taken from reference TRBV11-1 and TRBJ2-3, reads EAEVAQSPRYKITEKSQAVAFWCDPISGHATLYWYRQILGQGPELLVQFQDESVVDDSQLPKDRFSAERLKGVDSTLKIQPAELGDSAMYLCASSRGLAGNTDTQYFGPGTRLTVL.

The chain combines TRBV7-3 with TRBJ1-2, with 9 bases identical to TRBD1. There are 15 residues in the CDR3. The ends lost 5 bases at V and 10 bases at J; junction bases unmatched: 14. The germline gives CDR1 SGHTA, CDR2 FQGTGA. In DNA form, the CDR3 reads TGTGCCAGCAGCCCCTTTACAGGGGGCGCGAATGTCTACACCTTC. Protein sequence: CASSPFTGGANVYTF.

This chain links TRBV7-3 with TRBJ2-1, with 11 bases lining up with TRBD2. With V trimmed by 3 bases and J by 8 bases, 6 bases remained unmatched. This CDR3 spans 15 amino acids. Germline V gene lookup returns CDR1 SGHTA and CDR2 FQGTGA. CDR3 coding DNA: TGTGCCAGCAGCTTTCTAGCGGGAGGTTCCGATGAGCAGTTCTTC. Its protein product is CASSFLAGGSDEQFF.

The gene calls are TRBV11-2 and TRBJ2-1; D might be TRBD2 (5 bases). V was cut by 1 base and J by 0 bases, with 7 bases left in between. Per the germline V gene, CDR1 is SGHAT and CDR2 is FQNNGV. This CDR3 contains 15 residues. Here the CDR3 reads CASSLVRGSYNEQFF. The CDR3 region has the DNA TGTGCCAGCAGCTTAGTACGGGGCTCCTACAATGAGCAGTTCTTC.

The chain joins TRBV5-4 to TRBJ2-1, with D possibly matching TRBD1 (5 bases). Germline lookup yields CDR1 SGHNT and CDR2 YYREEE (reference sequence). This CDR3 comprises 13 residues. V was shortened by 5 bases and J by 0 bases, with 6 bases between the two germline ends. CDR3 sequence (DNA): TGTGCCAGCAGTGACAGCTCCTACAATGAGCAGTTCTTC. Protein: CASSDSSYNEQFF.

The chain is built from TRBV27 and TRBJ1-2, with a possible D match to TRBD1 (6 bases). The CDR3 has 12 amino acids. Germline V gives CDR1 MNHEY, CDR2 SMNVEV (reference sequence). Trimming took 9 bases from V and 6 from J, leaving 14 bases between them. CDR3: CASGVTGNGYTF. CDR3 DNA sequence: TGTGCCAGTGGAGTTACAGGGAATGGCTACACCTTC.

The chain joins TRBV5-3 to TRBJ2-5, with D possibly being TRBD2 (5 bases). TRBV5-3 is an ORF; its function is uncertain. The CDR3 covers 14 residues. V gave up 4 bases and J gave up 3 bases, with 13 bases separating them. The DNA for the CDR3 is TGTGCCAGAAGCATAGCGTTGGCCGAAGAGACCCAGTACTTC. Its protein is CARSIALAEETQYF.

The chain carries TRBV5-1 and TRBJ2-7, with no clear D. There are 14 residues in the CDR3. The germline V gene has CDR1 SGHRS and CDR2 YFSETQ. V was shortened by 0 bases and J by 7 bases, with 14 bases between the two germline ends. Here the CDR3 DNA reads TGCGCCAGCAGCTTGGGGCGTCGGGTATTAGAGCAGTACTTC. The encoded protein is CASSLGRRVLEQYF.

The J gene is TRBJ2-1, the V gene TRBV19; D is unclear. This CDR3 has 15 residues. V lost 3 bases and J lost 5, with 14 bases in between. The V gene's germline CDR1 is LNHDA and CDR2 SQIVND (reference sequence). CDR3 sequence reads: CASSIGGYPNNEQFF. CDR3 sequence (DNA): TGTGCCAGTAGTATTGGCGGCTACCCGAACAATGAGCAGTTCTTC.

The chain joins TRBV2 to TRBJ2-7, with a tentative D call TRBD1 (7 bases). Germline values: CDR1 SNHLY, CDR2 FYNNEI. This CDR3 comprises 14 residues. V was trimmed by 2 bases and J by 6 bases, leaving 14 bases between them. The CDR3 DNA sequence: TGTGCCAGCAGTGAACTTGGAGGGGGCGGCGAGCAGTACTTC. Protein: CASSELGGGGEQYF. The full variable domain, in which reference TRBV2 and TRBJ2-7 provide the parts outside the CDR3, is EPEVTQTPSHQVTQMGQEVILRCVPISNHLYFYWYRQILGQKVEFLVSFYNNEISEKSEIFDDQFSVERPDGSNFTLKIRSTKLEDSAMYFCASSELGGGGEQYFGPGTRLTVT.

The rearrangement joins TRBV7-7 to TRBJ2-1, with TRBD2 matching over 9 bases. Germline V gene lookup returns CDR1 SSHAT and CDR2 FNYEAQ (reference sequence). With 2 bases clipped from V and 7 bases from J, the junction kept 6 bases outside the gene matches. The CDR3 has 15 residues. CDR3: CASSLRLAGRNEQFF. CDR3 in DNA: TGTGCCAGCAGCTTACGCCTAGCGGGGAGGAATGAGCAGTTCTTC.

This rearrangement joins TRBV5-1 to TRBJ2-1, with 7 bases that match TRBD2. This CDR3 comprises 16 residues. Germline CDR1 SGHRS, CDR2 YFSETQ. Trimming at V came to 4 bases and at J to 6 bases, leaving 13 bases not matched to a gene. CDR3 region: CASSDNPSGLSNEQFF. DNA of the CDR3: TGCGCCAGCAGCGACAATCCTAGCGGCCTATCCAATGAGCAGTTCTTC.

This chain joins TRBV7-3 and TRBJ2-2; maybe TRBD2 (6 bases). Germline V gene data show CDR1 as SGHTA and CDR2 as FQGTGA. Trimming took off 3 bases at V and 9 bases at J, with 14 bases between the two ends. The CDR3 is 14 residues long. The chain's CDR3 is CASSFRLVRWELFF. The DNA for the CDR3 is TGTGCCAGCAGCTTCAGACTAGTTCGATGGGAGCTGTTTTTT.